The 32 T cell receptor beta chains in this list originate from one sample, sequenced in a study of a mutant IDH1 vaccine in newly diagnosed glioma. Sequenced by immunoSEQ multiplex PCR; TCRdb stores in-frame clones only, minus some. This table holds nearly 55,000 clones, about 81% found once. The antigens these receptors bind are not known. Noted time point: week 5, during vaccination. The investigators gave 300 ug of mutant IDH1 20-mer peptide in each vaccine dose, together with topical imiquimod. The specimen was PBMCs, collected from a glioma patient whose treatment included an IDH1 peptide vaccine. All receptors derive from a man under 40 with glioma.

The chain couples TRBV11-3 to TRBJ2-5, with a tentative D call TRBD2 (7 bases). V lost 5 bases and J 4 bases, leaving 17 bases between the germline ends. This CDR3 is 15 amino acids long. The germline V gene encodes CDR1 SGHNT and CDR2 YENEEA. CDR3: CASSATRGGGETQYF. The DNA for the CDR3 is TGTGCCAGCAGCGCAACTAGGGGGGGTGGAGAGACCCAGTACTTC.

The rearrangement links TRBV11-2 to TRBJ1-2; 9 bases are a match to TRBD1. V gave up 1 base and J gave up 7 bases; unmatched junction bases: 4. The germline gives CDR1 SGHAT, CDR2 FQNNGV. CDR3 length: 14 residues. The CDR3: CASSLGGTGSGYTF. The CDR3 nucleotides read TGTGCCAGCAGCTTAGGAGGGACAGGGAGTGGCTACACCTTC.

This sequence joins TRBV7-9 and TRBJ2-1; D is tentatively TRBD1 or TRBD2 (5 bases each). This CDR3 region has 16 residues. In germline, CDR1 is SEHNR, CDR2 FQNEAQ (reference sequence). V gave up 2 bases and J gave up 0 bases, with 11 bases separating them. The DNA for the CDR3 is TGTGCCAGCAGCTTAAACCGGGACGGCTCCTACAATGAGCAGTTCTTC. Translation: CASSLNRDGSYNEQFF.

V and J are TRBV20-1 and TRBJ2-7, with D possibly TRBD2 on 6 matching bases. The CDR3 is made up of 11 amino acids. Trimming pared 6 bases from V and 11 bases from J, leaving 17 bases between. Germline CDR1 is DFQATT and CDR2 is SNEGSKA (reference sequence). In nucleotides, the CDR3 is TGCAGTGCCTCCAAGGCGGGACTGGAGTACTTC. Its translation: CSASKAGLEYF.

The chain is built from TRBV6-5 and TRBJ2-3; possible D gene TRBD2, 7 bases. Trimming cost V 6 bases and J 8 bases, with 24 bases left between them. The CDR3 is 16 residues long. Looked up from germline, CDR1 is MNHEY and CDR2 is SVGAGI. CDR3 sequence reads: CASRYREGRDRGTQYF. In nucleotides, the CDR3 is TGTGCCAGCAGATACAGGGAGGGGAGGGATCGGGGTACGCAGTATTTT.

The gene calls are TRBV30 and TRBJ1-3; D gene uncertain. Germline CDR1 and CDR2: GTSNPN and SVGIG (reference sequence). V was clipped by 3 bases and J by 0 bases, with 12 bases between them. CDR3 length: 15 residues. The DNA for the CDR3 is TGTGCCTGGAGGCCGGACTACAGCTCTGGAAACACCATATATTTT. Its protein product is CAWRPDYSSGNTIYF. The full variable domain, with the rest looked up from reference TRBV30 and TRBJ1-3, is SQTIHQWPATLVQPVGSPLSLECTVEGTSNPNLYWYRQAAGRGLQLLFYSVGIGQISSEVPQNLSASRPQDRQFILSSKKLLLSDSGFYLCAWRPDYSSGNTIYFGEGSWLTVV.

Concerning this clone itself: An end of the junction does not agree with germline; a read error may underlie this. V and J are TRBV12-5 and TRBJ1-1, with 9 bases lining up with TRBD1. Germline V gives CDR1 LGHNT, CDR2 FRNRAP. This CDR3 has 18 residues. DNA for the CDR3: TGTGTTAGTGGTTCGACACCCGGGACAGGGAAGGGTCGCACTGAAGCTTTCTTT. This codes for CVSGSTPGTGKGRTEAFF.

The chain combines TRBV5-5 with TRBJ1-4; D perhaps matches TRBD1 (5 bases). The germline gives CDR1 SGHKS, CDR2 YYEKEE (reference sequence). Between the trimmed V and J ends, which lost 2 bases and 4 bases, there was a span of 9 bases. The CDR3 is 14 residues long. CDR3 bases: TGTGCCAGCAGCTTTGGGACGGTTAATGAAAAACTGTTTTTT. This gives the protein CASSFGTVNEKLFF. Full variable domain (remainder filled in from reference TRBV5-5 and TRBJ1-4): DAGVTQSPTHLIKTRGQQVTLRCSPISGHKSVSWYQQVLGQGPQFIFQYYEKEERGRGNFPDRFSARQFPNYSSELNVNALLLGDSALYLCASSFGTVNEKLFFGSGTQLSVL.

The chain combines TRBV29-1 with TRBJ2-4, with D possibly matching TRBD2 (6 bases). The CDR3 length is 13 residues. The germline V and J ends were trimmed by 6 bases and 0 bases, with 9 bases remaining between them. The germline V gene has CDR1 SQVTM and CDR2 ANQGSEA. The CDR3 sequence is CSVGGEAKNIQYF. The CDR3, as DNA: TGCAGCGTCGGAGGGGAAGCCAAAAACATTCAGTACTTC.

The CDR3 DNA follows: TGTGCCAGCAGCTTATCTACTGAATCACCCCTCCACTTT. Its protein product is CASSLSTESPLHF. V is TRBV7-9 and J is TRBJ1-6; no firm D call. CDR1 is SEHNR and CDR2 is FQNEAQ in the germline V gene (reference sequence). The ends were cut back, 2 bases at V and 10 bases at J, with 9 bases in the middle. The CDR3 is made up of 13 amino acids.

The V and J genes are TRBV7-9 and TRBJ2-7, with 9 nucleotides matching TRBD1. Trimming at V came to 5 bases and at J to 6 bases, leaving 14 bases not matched to a gene. Germline loops: CDR1 SEHNR, CDR2 FQNEAQ (reference sequence). The CDR3 is 16 amino acids. The CDR3 DNA reads TGTGCCAGCAGCCCCCGTTCCGGGACAGGGTTCGGCGAGCAGTACTTC. It translates to CASSPRSGTGFGEQYF.

This clone came up once. CDR3 region: CASSVRYRDEQYF. CDR3 DNA: TGTGCCAGTAGCGTACGCTACCGGGACGAGCAGTACTTC. The genes are TRBV19 and TRBJ2-7; D gene uncertain. V was clipped by 6 bases and J by 5 bases, with 14 bases between them. There are 13 residues in the CDR3. CDR1 is LNHDA and CDR2 is SQIVND in the germline V gene (reference sequence).

The chain joins TRBV19 to TRBJ2-7, with D tentatively TRBD1 (6 bases). This CDR3 has 13 residues. The germline V gene encodes CDR1 LNHDA and CDR2 SQIVND (reference sequence). Trimming left V 6 bases short and J 3 bases short, with 12 bases between. The CDR3 DNA is TGTGCCAGTAGCAGGGGATTAGGCTACGAGCAGTACTTC. Protein: CASSRGLGYEQYF.

Concerning this clone: The sample carries other DNA sequences with the same CDR3. This chain uses TRBV27 with TRBJ2-1; tentatively, D is TRBD1 or TRBD2 (6 bases each). The V end was cut by 1 base, the J end by 4 bases, with 11 bases between. The V gene's germline CDR1 is MNHEY and CDR2 SMNVEV (reference sequence). The CDR3 runs 15 residues. Here the CDR3 DNA reads TGTGCCAGCAGTTTATGGGGGGCCCCTTACAATGAGCAGTTCTTC. It is translated as CASSLWGAPYNEQFF.

J is TRBJ2-7 and V is TRBV6-6; TRBD2 aligns across 11 bases. Per the germline V gene, CDR1 is MNHNY and CDR2 is SVGAGI (reference sequence). The CDR3 runs to 14 residues. Trimming took 8 bases from V and 4 from J; bases not matched to a gene: 7. The CDR3 spells CASRSGGATYEQYF. In nucleotides, the CDR3 is TGTGCCAGCCGTAGCGGGGGGGCTACGTACGAGCAGTACTTC.

V usage is TRBV9 and J usage is TRBJ2-1, with D perhaps matching TRBD1 (5 bases). Looked up from germline, CDR1 is SGDLS and CDR2 is YYNGEE. This CDR3 region has 16 residues. V lost 2 bases and J lost 8, with 20 bases in between. The CDR3 coding sequence is TGTGCCAGCAGCGTTCTAGGGGTAGTCGGCCTCGATGAGCAGTTCTTC. It translates to CASSVLGVVGLDEQFF.

V and J are TRBV10-2 and TRBJ2-3; tentatively, D is TRBD2 (7 bases). The CDR3 length is 15 residues. Trimming pared 4 bases from V and 3 bases from J, leaving 14 bases between. CDR1 is WSHSY and CDR2 is SAAADI in the germline V gene. The CDR3 sequence: CASSVAAGATDTQYF. The CDR3 region has the DNA TGCGCCAGCAGTGTTGCGGCGGGGGCTACAGATACGCAGTATTTT.

The rearrangement joins TRBV9 to TRBJ1-6, with TRBD1 identical over 9 bases. Germline V gene lookup returns CDR1 SGDLS and CDR2 YYNGEE. After removal of 4 bases from V and 4 bases from J, the junction contained 6 bases not matched to a gene. This CDR3 has 16 amino acids. The chain's CDR3 is CASSPRTGDYNSPLHF. The CDR3 region has the DNA TGTGCCAGCAGCCCCCGGACAGGGGATTATAATTCACCCCTCCACTTT.

V usage is TRBV7-8 and J usage is TRBJ2-3; a weak D match, TRBD1 (7 bases). V lost 2 bases, J lost 2 bases, and 20 bases lay in between. The CDR3 loop spans 18 amino acids. Germline values: CDR1 SGHVS, CDR2 FQNEAQ. As DNA, the CDR3 is TGTGCCAGCAGCTTACCCTCATTTAGCGGACAGGTCACAGATACGCAGTATTTT. Translating gives CASSLPSFSGQVTDTQYF.

The chain links TRBV10-3 to TRBJ1-2; D gene unclear. Germline V CDR1 and CDR2: ENHRY, SYGVKD. CDR3 length: 13 amino acids. V gave up 0 bases and J gave up 6 bases, with 8 bases separating them. As DNA, the CDR3 is TGTGCCATCAGTGAGTCTGTTGAGCATGGCTACACCTTC. Translation: CAISESVEHGYTF.

V gene TRBV10-2 combines with J gene TRBJ1-3; 7 positions agree with TRBD1. Germline V gene lookup returns CDR1 WSHSY and CDR2 SAAADI. The ends lost 10 bases at V and 0 bases at J; junction bases unmatched: 0. This CDR3 contains 12 residues. CDR3 protein: CATGGSGNTIYF. The CDR3 coding sequence is TGCGCCACAGGGGGCTCTGGAAACACCATATATTTT.

CDR3 amino acids: CASSPDRVFRTGELFF. The CDR3 bases are TGTGCCAGCAGCCCAGACAGGGTGTTTCGGACCGGGGAGCTGTTTTTT. J is TRBJ2-2 and V is TRBV13; 7 bases are a match to TRBD1. The CDR3 has 16 amino acids. The V segment lost 5 bases and the J segment 5 bases; nucleotides outside the gene matches: 11. The V gene's germline CDR1 is PRHDT and CDR2 FYEKMQ (reference sequence).

This sequence joins TRBV14 and TRBJ2-7, with 10 nucleotides matching TRBD1. This CDR3 comprises 15 residues. After removal of 6 bases from V and 5 bases from J, the junction contained 10 bases not matched to a gene. Germline loops: CDR1 SGHDN, CDR2 FVKESK. In DNA form, the CDR3 reads TGTGCCAGCAGGGGGAGGACAGGGGGTATCGACGAGCAGTACTTC. Translating it yields CASRGRTGGIDEQYF.

This chain connects TRBV19 to TRBJ2-2; perhaps D is TRBD1 or TRBD2 (6 bases each). The CDR3 has 16 residues. The germline CDR1 and CDR2 sequences are LNHDA and SQIVND (reference sequence). V lost 3 bases, J lost 5 bases, and 16 bases lay in between. The CDR3 coding sequence is TGTGCCAGTAGTATTAGACCGGGGGCTTGGACCGGGGAGCTGTTTTTT. This translates into CASSIRPGAWTGELFF. The variable domain in full, completed from reference TRBV19 and TRBJ2-2, reads DGGITQSPKYLFRKEGQNVTLSCEQNLNHDAMYWYRQDPGQGLRLIYYSQIVNDFQKGDIAEGYSVSREKKESFPLTVTSAQKNPTAFYLCASSIRPGAWTGELFFGEGSRLTVL.

The rearrangement joins TRBV28 to TRBJ1-6; no clear D gene. The length of the CDR3 is 18 residues. From germline, CDR1 is MDHEN and CDR2 SYDVKM. Deletions cut 3 bases from V and 5 bases from J, with 20 bases between. The CDR3: CASSFRVTHASHNSPLHF. The CDR3 nucleotides read TGTGCCAGCAGTTTTCGCGTGACACACGCCTCTCATAATTCACCCCTCCACTTT.

The chain employs TRBV2 and TRBJ2-5; TRBD1 matches 7 bases. The DNA end is a closer match to TRBJ2-7, so the J assignment may be wrong. Per germline, CDR1 SNHLY and CDR2 FYNNEI. The length of the CDR3 is 13 residues. CDR3 in DNA: TGTGCCAGCAGGGACAGGTCTGAGGGCGAGCAGTACTTC. Translation gives CASRDRSEGEQYF.

V is TRBV4-1 and J is TRBJ2-4; 9 bases agree with TRBD1. In germline, CDR1 is MGHRA, CDR2 YSYEKL. This CDR3 has 16 amino acids. Losses at the gene ends were 0 bases for V and 9 bases for J; bases not matched to a gene: 9. The CDR3 region has the DNA TGCGCCAGCAGCCAAGATAAGGGACAGGGCCCCGGCATTCAGTACTTC. Translation gives CASSQDKGQGPGIQYF.

This chain uses TRBV27 with TRBJ1-2, with a tentative D call TRBD1 (5 bases). Deletions cut 3 bases from V and 2 bases from J, with 10 bases between. The CDR3 runs to 14 residues. Germline CDR1 is MNHEY and CDR2 is SMNVEV (reference sequence). The CDR3 DNA reads TGTGCCAGCAGTTTGGGCAGGGAAAACTATGGCTACACCTTC. Translated: CASSLGRENYGYTF.

This chain joins TRBV19 and TRBJ2-1, with D possibly being TRBD1 (5 bases). V dropped 3 bases and J dropped 0 bases, with 15 bases sitting between them. Germline CDR1 and CDR2: LNHDA and SQIVND (reference sequence). The length of the CDR3 is 17 residues. The CDR3 region is CASSITSDDSSYNEQFF. CDR3 in DNA: TGTGCCAGTAGTATTACTTCTGATGACAGCTCCTACAATGAGCAGTTCTTC.

The genes are TRBV5-1 and TRBJ2-3; 7 bases agree with TRBD1. The CDR3 has 15 residues. Germline V gene lookup returns CDR1 SGHRS and CDR2 YFSETQ. With V trimmed by 0 bases and J by 0 bases, 1 base remained unmatched. The DNA for the CDR3 is TGCGCCAGCAGCTTGGTGGGACAGAGCACAGATACGCAGTATTTT. It codes for CASSLVGQSTDTQYF.

The chain carries TRBV19 and TRBJ2-2; a possible D gene is TRBD1 (6 bases). V was trimmed by 7 bases and J by 1 base, leaving 16 bases between them. In germline, CDR1 is LNHDA, CDR2 SQIVND (reference sequence). This CDR3 spans 16 amino acids. The DNA for the CDR3 is TGTGCCAGTACCGCAGGGGAACAGGGGAACACCGGGGAGCTGTTTTTT. It encodes CASTAGEQGNTGELFF.

This rearrangement joins TRBV19 to TRBJ1-2; 9 bases line up with TRBD1. CDR1 and CDR2 (germline): LNHDA, SQIVND (reference sequence). This CDR3 is built from 16 residues. J was trimmed by 8 bases and V by 7 bases; bases with no gene match: 17. The CDR3 loop reads CASTIWDRALGYGYTF. The DNA of the CDR3 is TGTGCCAGTACCATCTGGGACAGGGCTCTTGGCTACGGCTACACCTTC.